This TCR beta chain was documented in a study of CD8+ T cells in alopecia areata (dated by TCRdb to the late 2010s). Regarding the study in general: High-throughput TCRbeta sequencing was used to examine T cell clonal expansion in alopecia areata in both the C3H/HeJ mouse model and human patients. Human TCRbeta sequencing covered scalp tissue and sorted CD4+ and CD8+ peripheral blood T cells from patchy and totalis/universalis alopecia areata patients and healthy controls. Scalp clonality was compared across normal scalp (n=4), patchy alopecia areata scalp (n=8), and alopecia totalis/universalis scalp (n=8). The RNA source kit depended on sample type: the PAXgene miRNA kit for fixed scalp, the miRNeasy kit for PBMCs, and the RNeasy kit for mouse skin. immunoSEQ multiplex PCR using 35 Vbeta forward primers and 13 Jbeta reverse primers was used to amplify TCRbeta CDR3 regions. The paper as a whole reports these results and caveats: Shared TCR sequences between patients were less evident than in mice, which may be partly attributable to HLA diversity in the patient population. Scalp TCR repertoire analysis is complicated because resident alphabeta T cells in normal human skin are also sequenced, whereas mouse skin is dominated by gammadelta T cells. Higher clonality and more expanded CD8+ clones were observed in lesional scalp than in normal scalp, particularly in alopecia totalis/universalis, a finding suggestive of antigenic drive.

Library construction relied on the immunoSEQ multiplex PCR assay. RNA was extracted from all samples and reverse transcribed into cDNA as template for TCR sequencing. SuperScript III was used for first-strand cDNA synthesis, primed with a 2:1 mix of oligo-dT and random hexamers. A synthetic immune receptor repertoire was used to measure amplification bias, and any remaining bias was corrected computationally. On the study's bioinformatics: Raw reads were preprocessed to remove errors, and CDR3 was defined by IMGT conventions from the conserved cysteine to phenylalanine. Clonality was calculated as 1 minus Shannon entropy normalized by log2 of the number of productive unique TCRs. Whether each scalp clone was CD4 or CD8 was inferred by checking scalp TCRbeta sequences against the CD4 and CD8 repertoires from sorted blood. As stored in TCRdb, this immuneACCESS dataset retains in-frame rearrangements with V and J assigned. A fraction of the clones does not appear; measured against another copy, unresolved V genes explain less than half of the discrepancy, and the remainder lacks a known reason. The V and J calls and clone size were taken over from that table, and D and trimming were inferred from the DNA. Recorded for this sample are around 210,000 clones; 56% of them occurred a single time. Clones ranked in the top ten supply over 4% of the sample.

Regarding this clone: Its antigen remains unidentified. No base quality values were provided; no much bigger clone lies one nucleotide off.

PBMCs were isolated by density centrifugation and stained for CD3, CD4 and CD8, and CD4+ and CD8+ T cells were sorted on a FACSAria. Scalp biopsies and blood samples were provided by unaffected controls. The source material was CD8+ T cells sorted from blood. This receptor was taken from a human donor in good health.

The nucleotide sequence is given as TGTGCCAGCAGCCCGGGGACCGGGCACGAGCAGTACTTC. The translation is CASSPGTGHEQYF. The receptor chain draws on TRBV5-6 and TRBJ2-7; the D gene is possibly TRBD1 or TRBD2, each agreeing over 5 bases. Deletion took 4 bases off V and 5 bases off J, with a span of 13 bases between the germline ends. Including cysteine and phenylalanine, the CDR3 has 13 amino acids. Left in the record is the CDR3 DNA by itself, 39 bases read in frame from the first base. CDR1 and CDR2 (SGHDT, YYEEEE) derive from the germline V gene.